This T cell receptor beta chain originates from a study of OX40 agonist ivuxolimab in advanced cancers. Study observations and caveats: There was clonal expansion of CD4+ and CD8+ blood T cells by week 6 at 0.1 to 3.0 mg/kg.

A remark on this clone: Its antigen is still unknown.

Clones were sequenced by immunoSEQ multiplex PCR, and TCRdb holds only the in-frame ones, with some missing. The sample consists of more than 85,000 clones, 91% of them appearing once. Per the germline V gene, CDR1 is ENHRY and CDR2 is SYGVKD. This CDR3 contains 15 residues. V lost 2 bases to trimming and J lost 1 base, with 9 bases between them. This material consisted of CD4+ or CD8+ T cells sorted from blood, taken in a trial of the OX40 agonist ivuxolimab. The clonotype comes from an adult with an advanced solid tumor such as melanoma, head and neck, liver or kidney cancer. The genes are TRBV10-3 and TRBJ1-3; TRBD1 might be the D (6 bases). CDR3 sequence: CAISEGTHSGNTIYF. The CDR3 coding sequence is TGTGCCATCAGTGAGGGGACACATTCTGGAAACACCATATATTTT.